This TCR beta chain was identified during a study of human T cells and chemical hapten exposure. Time point noted: patch test 1, 2 weeks after DPC sensitization. This sample's treatment: therapeutic diphenylcyclopropenone sensitization with weekly scalp DPC. Total RNA extraction was carried out from unfractionated whole blood. This clonotype has ten or more counts. MiXCR, run by TCRdb on the RACE reads, gives a single entry per CDR3 protein. The sample records some 53,000 distinct CDR3 sequences, roughly 11% being singletons. Germline V gene sequence: CDR1 KGHSY, CDR2 FQNENV. Trimming pared 2 bases from V and 8 bases from J, leaving 16 bases between. This CDR3 comprises 15 residues.

The J gene is TRBJ2-1, the V gene TRBV16; TRBD2 might be the D (5 bases). The material was whole blood, obtained in connection with sensitization to the hapten diphenylcyclopropenone (DPC). This clonotype was obtained from a middle-aged woman with alopecia areata. Some clones in this sample may be carry-over from other donors' samples. The CDR3 region has the DNA TGTGCCAGCAGCCAAGGGCTAGCAGGTGTCCATGAGCAGTTCTTC. It encodes CASSQGLAGVHEQFF.